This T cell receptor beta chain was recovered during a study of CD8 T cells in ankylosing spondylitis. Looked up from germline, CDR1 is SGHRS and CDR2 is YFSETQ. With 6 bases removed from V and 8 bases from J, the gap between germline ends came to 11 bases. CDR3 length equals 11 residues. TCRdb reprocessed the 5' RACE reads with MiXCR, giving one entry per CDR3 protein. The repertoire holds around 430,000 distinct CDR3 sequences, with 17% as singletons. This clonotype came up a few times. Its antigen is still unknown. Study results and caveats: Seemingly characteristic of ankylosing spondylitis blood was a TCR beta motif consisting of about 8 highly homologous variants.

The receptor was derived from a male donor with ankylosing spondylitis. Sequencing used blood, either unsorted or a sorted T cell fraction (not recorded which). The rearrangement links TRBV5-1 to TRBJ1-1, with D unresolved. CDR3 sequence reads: CASTRGGEAFF. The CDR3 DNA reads TGCGCCAGCACCCGGGGAGGAGAAGCTTTCTTT.